This T cell receptor (beta chain) appears in the sequencing data of a study of post-analysis software for immune sequencing data. Turning to the study itself: As for disease course, relapsing-remitting, secondary progressive and progressive-relapsing multiple sclerosis were all included. General observations from the study: Several TRBV segments were more frequent in patients than controls; TRBV5-6, TRBV5-1 and TRBV20-1 belonged to this group.

V trimming: 5 bases; J trimming: 8 bases; junction bases outside the gene matches: 4. The length of the CDR3 is 13 residues. CDR1 and CDR2 from the germline V gene are SGHTA and FQGNSA. Incorporated into the TCR beta cDNA libraries were unique molecular identifiers, which served to reduce PCR and sequencing biases. MiXCR, run by TCRdb on the PCR reads, gives a single entry per CDR3 protein. The sample records about 500,000 distinct CDR3 sequences, approximately 45% being singletons. This clonotype was observed at least ten times. Its matching antigen is unknown. Sequencing input: blood. This TCR was recovered from a girl aged 10-17 years with multiple sclerosis. The chain carries TRBV7-2 and TRBJ2-1; 9 bases fit TRBD2. The CDR3 sequence: CASSPIAGDEQFF. The CDR3 region has the DNA TGTGCCAGCAGCCCGATAGCGGGAGATGAGCAGTTCTTC.